These 3 T cell receptor beta chains were sequenced from one sample in a study of blood T cell repertoires in COVID-19. Using immunoSEQ multiplex PCR, the repertoire was profiled, and TCRdb retains in-frame clones only, with some absent. In the table there are about 220,000 clones, roughly 84% of which are singletons. Sequenced: peripheral blood. The receptors here all came from an elderly woman with acute or convalescent COVID-19.

The chain joins TRBV29-1 to TRBJ1-2; 8 bases are shared with TRBD1. The CDR3 is made up of 14 amino acids. V shed 8 bases and J 8 bases; nucleotides not matched to a gene: 16. Looked up from germline, CDR1 is SQVTM and CDR2 is ANQGSEA. CDR3 region: CSITPIDRGGGYTF. The CDR3 coding sequence is TGCAGCATCACTCCAATCGACAGGGGTGGAGGCTACACCTTC.

The CDR3 region has the DNA TGTGCCAGCAGTTTTAGGGAGAATCAGCCCCAGCATTTT. It codes for CASSFRENQPQHF. V and J are TRBV6-6 and TRBJ1-5, with no clear D. This CDR3 contains 13 residues. Germline assignment: CDR1 MNHNY and CDR2 SVGAGI (reference sequence). Trimming cost V 4 bases and J 4 bases, with 8 bases left between them.

The chain recombines TRBV15 with TRBJ1-5; D is ambiguous. Germline-derived CDR1 and CDR2 are LNHNV and YYDKDF (reference sequence). Trimming removed 0 bases at V and 5 bases at J, with 14 bases between. The CDR3 is made up of 16 amino acids. CDR3 residues: CATSRDRRTVDQPQHF. In DNA form, the CDR3 reads TGTGCCACCAGCAGAGATCGGAGGACCGTGGATCAGCCCCAGCATTTT.